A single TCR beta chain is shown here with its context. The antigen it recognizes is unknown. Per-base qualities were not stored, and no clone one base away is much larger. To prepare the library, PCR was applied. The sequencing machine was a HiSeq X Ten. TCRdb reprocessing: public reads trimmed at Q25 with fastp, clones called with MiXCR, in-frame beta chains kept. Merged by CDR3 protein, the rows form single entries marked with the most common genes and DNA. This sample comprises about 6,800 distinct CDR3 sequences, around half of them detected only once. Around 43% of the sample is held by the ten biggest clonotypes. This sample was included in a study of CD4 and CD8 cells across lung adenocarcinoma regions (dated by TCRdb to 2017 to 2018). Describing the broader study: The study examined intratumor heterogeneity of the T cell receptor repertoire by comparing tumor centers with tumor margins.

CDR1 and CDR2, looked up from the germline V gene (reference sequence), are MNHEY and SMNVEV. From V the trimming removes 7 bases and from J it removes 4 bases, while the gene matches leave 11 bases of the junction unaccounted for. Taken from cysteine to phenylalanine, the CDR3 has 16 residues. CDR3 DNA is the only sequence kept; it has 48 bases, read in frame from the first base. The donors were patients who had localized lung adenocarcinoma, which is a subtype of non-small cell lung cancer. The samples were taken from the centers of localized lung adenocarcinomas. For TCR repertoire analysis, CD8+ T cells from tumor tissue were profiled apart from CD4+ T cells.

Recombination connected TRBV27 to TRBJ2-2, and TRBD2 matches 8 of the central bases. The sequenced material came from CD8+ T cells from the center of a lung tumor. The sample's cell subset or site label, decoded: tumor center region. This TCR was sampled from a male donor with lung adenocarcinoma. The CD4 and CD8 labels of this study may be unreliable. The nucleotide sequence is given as TGTGCCAGCAAATCAAAAGCGGGAGTGGGCACCGGGGAGCTGTTTTTT. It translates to CASKSKAGVGTGELFF.